A selection of T cell receptor beta chains follows, all from one sample in a study of cytomegalovirus exposure and HLA in healthy donors. Libraries were prepared by immunoSEQ multiplex PCR; TCRdb keeps only in-frame clonotypes and omits some of them. The data hold 250,000 to 350,000 clones, with 86% observed a single time. The sequencing input was PBMCs. These TCRs come from a middle-aged man in good health and CMV-seropositive. Each CDR3 is given with its conserved first and last residue. Fields, in order: V gene, J gene, clone size, D gene, CDR3 protein, CDR3 DNA. D genes are given only for firm matches. Clone size is stated in some rows and not others, as once, few, many or a class when expanded.

V gene: TRBV6-5; J gene: TRBJ2-7; clone size: few; D gene: -; CDR3 protein: CASSDSYEQYF; CDR3 DNA: TGTGCCAGCAGCGACAGTTACGAGCAGTACTTC
V gene: TRBV5-1; J gene: TRBJ2-7; clone size: -; D gene: -; CDR3 protein: CASSSEGYYYEQYF; CDR3 DNA: TGCGCCAGCAGCTCGGAGGGCTACTACTACGAGCAGTACTTC
V gene: TRBV5-1; J gene: TRBJ2-3; clone size: -; D gene: TRBD1; CDR3 protein: CASSLVGQGAPDTQYF; CDR3 DNA: TGCGCCAGCAGCTTGGTCGGACAGGGGGCCCCAGATACGCAGTATTTT
V gene: TRBV5-1; J gene: TRBJ2-1; clone size: -; D gene: -; CDR3 protein: CASSLGSGDRGIAGVRNEQFF; CDR3 DNA: TGCGCCAGCAGCTTGGGTTCGGGGGACAGGGGAATAGCGGGAGTCAGGAATGAGCAGTTCTTC
V gene: TRBV28; J gene: TRBJ1-1; clone size: -; D gene: -; CDR3 protein: CASSYPPGNTEAFF; CDR3 DNA: TGTGCCAGCAGTTACCCCCCGGGGAACACTGAAGCTTTCTTT
V gene: TRBV7-2; J gene: TRBJ2-7; clone size: once; D gene: TRBD2; CDR3 protein: CASSLILTSGPSYEQYF; CDR3 DNA: TGTGCCAGCAGCCTCATCCTTACTAGCGGCCCCTCCTACGAGCAGTACTTC
V gene: TRBV28; J gene: TRBJ2-1; clone size: -; D gene: -; CDR3 protein: CASSFVGDEQFF; CDR3 DNA: TGTGCCAGCAGTTTCGTCGGGGATGAGCAGTTCTTC
V gene: TRBV27; J gene: TRBJ2-6; clone size: -; D gene: -; CDR3 protein: CASSLYLGQSGANVLTF; CDR3 DNA: TGTGCCAGCAGTTTATATCTGGGGCAGTCTGGGGCCAACGTCCTGACTTTC
V gene: TRBV19; J gene: TRBJ2-1; clone size: -; D gene: -; CDR3 protein: CASSIVNNEQFF; CDR3 DNA: TGTGCCAGTAGTATAGTCAACAATGAGCAGTTCTTC
V gene: TRBV5-1; J gene: TRBJ2-5; clone size: once; D gene: -; CDR3 protein: CASSSRGQQETQYF; CDR3 DNA: TGCGCCAGCAGCTCGCGGGGGCAACAAGAGACCCAGTACTTC
V gene: TRBV18; J gene: TRBJ2-2; clone size: -; D gene: TRBD1; CDR3 protein: CASSRGTENTGELFF; CDR3 DNA: TGTGCCAGCTCGCGAGGGACAGAGAACACCGGGGAGCTGTTTTTT
V gene: TRBV29-1; J gene: TRBJ2-1; clone size: -; D gene: -; CDR3 protein: CSVGASRERSYNEQFF; CDR3 DNA: TGCAGCGTTGGGGCCTCACGGGAGCGGTCCTACAATGAGCAGTTCTTC
V gene: TRBV6-5; J gene: TRBJ2-7; clone size: -; D gene: TRBD1; CDR3 protein: CASSKTGKAYEQYF; CDR3 DNA: TGTGCCAGCAGTAAGACAGGGAAAGCGTACGAGCAGTACTTC
V gene: TRBV4-1; J gene: TRBJ1-5; clone size: -; D gene: -; CDR3 protein: CASSQERGTLYDQPQHF; CDR3 DNA: TGCGCCAGCAGCCAAGAAAGGGGGACACTATACGATCAGCCCCAGCATTTT
V gene: TRBV27; J gene: TRBJ1-2; clone size: -; D gene: TRBD1; CDR3 protein: CASRTGGYGYTF; CDR3 DNA: TGTGCCAGCAGGACAGGGGGCTATGGCTACACCTTC
V gene: TRBV6-5; J gene: TRBJ1-1; clone size: -; D gene: -; CDR3 protein: CASTVGGRKGTEAFF; CDR3 DNA: TGTGCCAGCACCGTAGGGGGACGAAAGGGGACTGAAGCTTTCTTT
V gene: TRBV27; J gene: TRBJ1-4; clone size: few; D gene: TRBD1; CDR3 protein: CASSSGTGLREKLFF; CDR3 DNA: TGTGCCAGCAGTTCCGGGACAGGGCTAAGGGAAAAACTGTTTTTT
V gene: TRBV19; J gene: TRBJ1-5; clone size: -; D gene: TRBD1; CDR3 protein: CASSIGTGTNQPQHF; CDR3 DNA: TGTGCCAGTAGTATAGGGACAGGGACCAATCAGCCCCAGCATTTT
V gene: TRBV9; J gene: TRBJ2-5; clone size: -; D gene: -; CDR3 protein: CASSVGVGGETQYF; CDR3 DNA: TGTGCCAGCAGCGTAGGAGTGGGAGGAGAGACCCAGTACTTC
V gene: TRBV7-9; J gene: TRBJ2-5; clone size: -; D gene: -; CDR3 protein: CASSYLVEGRAETQYF; CDR3 DNA: TGTGCCAGCAGCTACCTCGTTGAAGGCAGGGCGGAGACCCAGTACTTC
V gene: TRBV7-9; J gene: TRBJ1-1; clone size: -; D gene: -; CDR3 protein: CASSPTQGPEAFF; CDR3 DNA: TGTGCCAGCAGCCCCACCCAGGGGCCTGAAGCTTTCTTT
V gene: TRBV7-9; J gene: TRBJ2-1; clone size: -; D gene: TRBD2; CDR3 protein: CASRFGASGHNEQFF; CDR3 DNA: TGTGCCAGCAGATTCGGGGCTAGCGGACACAATGAGCAGTTCTTC
V gene: TRBV15; J gene: TRBJ1-4; clone size: -; D gene: -; CDR3 protein: CATSRVRVRHATNEKLFF; CDR3 DNA: TGTGCCACCAGCAGAGTACGGGTCCGGCATGCAACTAATGAAAAACTGTTTTTT
V gene: TRBV6-1; J gene: TRBJ1-1; clone size: -; D gene: TRBD1; CDR3 protein: CASSGGQGYYEAFF; CDR3 DNA: TGTGCCAGCAGTGGGGGACAGGGCTATTATGAAGCTTTCTTT
V gene: TRBV9; J gene: TRBJ1-5; clone size: once; D gene: -; CDR3 protein: CASSVDQGLNQPQHF; CDR3 DNA: TGTGCCAGCAGCGTAGACCAGGGGCTCAATCAGCCCCAGCATTTT
V gene: TRBV28; J gene: TRBJ1-1; clone size: -; D gene: TRBD1; CDR3 protein: CASSLLGTGESEAFF; CDR3 DNA: TGTGCCAGCAGTCTCCTGGGGACAGGGGAATCTGAAGCTTTCTTT
V gene: TRBV6-5; J gene: TRBJ1-1; clone size: -; D gene: -; CDR3 protein: CASTQDKNTEAFF; CDR3 DNA: TGTGCCAGCACCCAGGACAAGAACACTGAAGCTTTCTTT
V gene: TRBV5-4; J gene: TRBJ2-7; clone size: -; D gene: TRBD2; CDR3 protein: CASSPRGGGRTYEQYF; CDR3 DNA: TGTGCCAGCAGCCCCCGGGGGGGCGGGCGTACCTACGAGCAGTACTTC
V gene: TRBV6-1; J gene: TRBJ2-3; clone size: -; D gene: TRBD2; CDR3 protein: CASSDQTSGRGADTQYF; CDR3 DNA: TGTGCCAGCAGTGACCAGACTAGCGGGAGAGGGGCAGATACGCAGTATTTT
V gene: TRBV28; J gene: TRBJ2-7; clone size: -; D gene: -; CDR3 protein: CASRIQGPGYEQYF; CDR3 DNA: TGTGCCAGCAGAATACAGGGCCCAGGCTACGAGCAGTACTTC